The TCR beta chain described here comes from a study of blood T cells in healthy people across ages. Overall study results and limits: The study regarded diversity estimates from one million T cells as underestimates. Strong correlation was found linking TCR beta diversity to naive T cell percentage.

Combining a sample-barcoded 5' primer with a J-beta primer mix, a second PCR ran for roughly 7 to 11 cycles. Researchers report that a template-switch adaptor with 12 random nucleotides tagged each cDNA molecule. TCRdb re-derived calls from the 5' RACE reads in MiXCR, one entry per CDR3 protein. Of 1.5 million to 1.9 million distinct CDR3 sequences listed, about 42% were seen once; the top ten hold less than 5%. This clonotype was seen repeatedly, ten times or more. Its antigen is unknown. V shed 0 bases and J shed 4 bases, with 3 bases lying between them. The germline CDR1 and CDR2 sequences are MGHDK and SYGVNS. The CDR3 has 12 amino acids.

The rearrangement uses TRBV25-1 and TRBJ2-5, with D hard to call. The sample comprised blood. The sequence was collected from a woman aged 18 to 35 in good health. The CDR3 sequence is CASSEYGETQYF. The CDR3, as DNA: TGTGCCAGCAGTGAATATGGAGAGACCCAGTACTTC.